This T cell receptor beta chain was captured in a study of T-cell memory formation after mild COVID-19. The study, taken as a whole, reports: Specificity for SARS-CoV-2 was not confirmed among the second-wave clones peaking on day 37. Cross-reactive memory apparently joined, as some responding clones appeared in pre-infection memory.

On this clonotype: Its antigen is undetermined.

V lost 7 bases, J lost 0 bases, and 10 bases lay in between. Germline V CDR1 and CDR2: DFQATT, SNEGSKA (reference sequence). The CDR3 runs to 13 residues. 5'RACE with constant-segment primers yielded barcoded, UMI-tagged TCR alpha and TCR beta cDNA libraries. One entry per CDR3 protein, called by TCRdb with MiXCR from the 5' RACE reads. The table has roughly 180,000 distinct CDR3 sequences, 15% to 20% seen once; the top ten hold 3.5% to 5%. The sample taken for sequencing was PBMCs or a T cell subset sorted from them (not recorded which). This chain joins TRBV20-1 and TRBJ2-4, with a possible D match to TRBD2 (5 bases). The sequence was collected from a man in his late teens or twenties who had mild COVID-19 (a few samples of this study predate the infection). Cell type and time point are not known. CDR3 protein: CSVEGIAKNIQYF. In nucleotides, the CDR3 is TGCAGTGTCGAGGGTATAGCCAAAAACATTCAGTACTTC.